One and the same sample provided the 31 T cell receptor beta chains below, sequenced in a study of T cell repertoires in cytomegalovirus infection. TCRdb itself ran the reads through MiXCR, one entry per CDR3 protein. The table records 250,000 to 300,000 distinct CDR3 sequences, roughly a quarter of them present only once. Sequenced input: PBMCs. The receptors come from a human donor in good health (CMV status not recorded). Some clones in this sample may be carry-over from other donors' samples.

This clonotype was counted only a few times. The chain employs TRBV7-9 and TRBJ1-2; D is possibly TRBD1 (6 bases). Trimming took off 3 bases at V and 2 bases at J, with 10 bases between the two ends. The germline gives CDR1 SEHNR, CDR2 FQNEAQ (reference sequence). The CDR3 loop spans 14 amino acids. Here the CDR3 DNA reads TGTGCCAGCAGCTTTGACAGGCCGAACTATGGCTACACCTTC. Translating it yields CASSFDRPNYGYTF.

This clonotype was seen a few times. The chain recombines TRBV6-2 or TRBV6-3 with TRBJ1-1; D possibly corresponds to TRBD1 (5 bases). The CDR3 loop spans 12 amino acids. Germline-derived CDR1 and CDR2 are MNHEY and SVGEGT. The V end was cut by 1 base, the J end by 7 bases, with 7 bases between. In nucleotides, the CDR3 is TGTGCCAGCAGTTACTTGACAGATGAAGCTTTCTTT. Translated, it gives CASSYLTDEAFF.

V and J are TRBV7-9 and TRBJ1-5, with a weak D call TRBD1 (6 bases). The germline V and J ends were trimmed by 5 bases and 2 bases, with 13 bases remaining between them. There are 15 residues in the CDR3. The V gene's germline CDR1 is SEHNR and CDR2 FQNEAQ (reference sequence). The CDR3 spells CASSPQGQGNQPQHF. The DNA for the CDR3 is TGTGCCAGCAGCCCCCAGGGGCAGGGCAATCAGCCCCAGCATTTT.

As DNA, the CDR3 is TGCAGTGCTGCCCCCGGGACAGCTGACAATGAGCAGTTCTTC. It yields the protein CSAAPGTADNEQFF. The chain couples TRBV20-1 to TRBJ2-1; TRBD1 agrees at 7 bases. Trimming at V came to 5 bases and at J to 5 bases, leaving 9 bases not matched to a gene. CDR1 and CDR2 (germline): DFQATT, SNEGSKA (reference sequence). CDR3 length: 14 residues.

The CDR3 coding sequence is TGTGCCAGCACCCGGGCAGGCACCTCCTACGAGCAGTACTTC. It is translated as CASTRAGTSYEQYF. The J gene is TRBJ2-7, the V gene TRBV27; unclear D gene. Trimming pared 7 bases from V and 0 bases from J, leaving 13 bases between. This CDR3 spans 14 amino acids. Germline V CDR1 and CDR2: MNHEY, SMNVEV (reference sequence).

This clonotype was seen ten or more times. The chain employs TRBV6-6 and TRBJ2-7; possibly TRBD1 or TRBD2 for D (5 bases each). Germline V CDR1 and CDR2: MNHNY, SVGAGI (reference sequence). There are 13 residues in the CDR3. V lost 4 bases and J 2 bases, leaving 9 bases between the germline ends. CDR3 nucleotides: TGTGCCAGCAGTTCAAGGGACGCCTACGAGCAGTACTTC. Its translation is CASSSRDAYEQYF.

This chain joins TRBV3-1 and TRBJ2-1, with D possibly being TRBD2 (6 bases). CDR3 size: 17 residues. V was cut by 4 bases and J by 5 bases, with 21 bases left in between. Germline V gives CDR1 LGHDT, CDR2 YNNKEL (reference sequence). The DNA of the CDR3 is TGTGCCAGCAGCCCAGGGCTGGCTAGCGAGTTAAACAATGAGCAGTTCTTC. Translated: CASSPGLASELNNEQFF.

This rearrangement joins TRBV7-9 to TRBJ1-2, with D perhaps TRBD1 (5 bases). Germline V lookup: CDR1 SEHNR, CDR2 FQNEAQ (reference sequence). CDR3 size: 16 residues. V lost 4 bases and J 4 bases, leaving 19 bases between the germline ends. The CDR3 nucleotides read TGTGCCAGCAGCTCTTACGGCGCTGGAGGGGCCTATGGCTACACCTTC. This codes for CASSSYGAGGAYGYTF.

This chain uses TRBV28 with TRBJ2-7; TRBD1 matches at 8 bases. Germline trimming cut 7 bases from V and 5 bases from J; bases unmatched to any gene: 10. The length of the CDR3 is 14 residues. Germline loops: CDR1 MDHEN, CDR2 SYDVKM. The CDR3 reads CASTDQGATHEQYF. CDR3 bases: TGTGCCAGCACCGACCAGGGGGCGACCCACGAGCAGTACTTC.

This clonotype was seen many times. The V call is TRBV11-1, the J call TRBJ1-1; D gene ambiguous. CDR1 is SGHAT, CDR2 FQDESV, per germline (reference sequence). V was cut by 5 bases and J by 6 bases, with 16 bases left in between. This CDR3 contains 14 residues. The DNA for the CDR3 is TGTGCCAGCAGCCCTTCCACCCTATTACCTGAAGCTTTCTTT. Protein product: CASSPSTLLPEAFF.

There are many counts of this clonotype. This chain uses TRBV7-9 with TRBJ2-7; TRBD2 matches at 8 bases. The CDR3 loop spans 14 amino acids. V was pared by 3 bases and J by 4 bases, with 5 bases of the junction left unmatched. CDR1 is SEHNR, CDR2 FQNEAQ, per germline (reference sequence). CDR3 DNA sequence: TGTGCCAGCAGCTTGAGCGGGAGAGATTACGAGCAGTACGTC. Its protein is CASSLSGRDYEQYV.

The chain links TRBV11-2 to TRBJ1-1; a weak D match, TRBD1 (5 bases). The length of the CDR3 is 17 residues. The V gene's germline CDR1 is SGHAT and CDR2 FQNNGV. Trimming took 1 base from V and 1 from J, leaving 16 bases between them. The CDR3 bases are TGTGCCAGCAGCTTAGGGCTCGGGACCCATCGGAACACTGAAGCTTTCTTT. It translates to CASSLGLGTHRNTEAFF.

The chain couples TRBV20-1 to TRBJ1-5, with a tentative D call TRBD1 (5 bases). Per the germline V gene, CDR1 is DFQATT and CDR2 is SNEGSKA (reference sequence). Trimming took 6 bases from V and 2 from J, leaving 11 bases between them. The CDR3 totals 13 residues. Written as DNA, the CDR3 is TGCAGTGCGCGACTGGGGGGCAATCAGCCCCAGCATTTT. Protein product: CSARLGGNQPQHF.

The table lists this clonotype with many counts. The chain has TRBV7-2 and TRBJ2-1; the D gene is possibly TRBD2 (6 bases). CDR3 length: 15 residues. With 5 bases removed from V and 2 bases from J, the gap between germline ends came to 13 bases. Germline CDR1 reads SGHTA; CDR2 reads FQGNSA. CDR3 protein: CASSLERATYNEQFF. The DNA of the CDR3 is TGTGCCAGCAGCCTCGAGCGGGCAACCTACAATGAGCAGTTCTTC.

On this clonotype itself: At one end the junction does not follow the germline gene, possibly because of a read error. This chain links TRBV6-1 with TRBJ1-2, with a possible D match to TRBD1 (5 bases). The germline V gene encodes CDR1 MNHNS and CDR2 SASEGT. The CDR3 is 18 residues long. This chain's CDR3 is CASSRYPPQGTRDYVYTF. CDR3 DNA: TGTGCCAGCAGCCGTTACCCTCCCCAAGGGACCCGAGACTATGTCTACACCTTC.

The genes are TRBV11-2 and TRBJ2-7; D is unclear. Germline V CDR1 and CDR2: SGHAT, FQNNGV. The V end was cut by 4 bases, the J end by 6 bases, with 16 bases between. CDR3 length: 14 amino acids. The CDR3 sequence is CASSYGFPTGEQYF. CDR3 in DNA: TGTGCCAGCAGCTACGGGTTCCCGACGGGCGAGCAGTACTTC.

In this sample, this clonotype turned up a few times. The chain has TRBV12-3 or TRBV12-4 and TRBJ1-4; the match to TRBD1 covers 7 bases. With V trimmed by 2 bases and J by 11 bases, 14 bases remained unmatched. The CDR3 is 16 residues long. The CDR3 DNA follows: TGTGCCAGCAGTTTATCGGGACAACAGGGGAGGGGGAAACTGTTTTTT. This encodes CASSLSGQQGRGKLFF.

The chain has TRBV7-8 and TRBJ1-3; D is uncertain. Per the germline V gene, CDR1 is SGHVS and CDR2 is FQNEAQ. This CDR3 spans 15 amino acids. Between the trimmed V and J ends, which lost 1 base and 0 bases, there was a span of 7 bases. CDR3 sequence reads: CASSLDGNSGNTIYF. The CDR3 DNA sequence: TGTGCCAGCAGCTTAGACGGGAACTCTGGAAACACCATATATTTT.

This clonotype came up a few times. CDR3 protein: CASSNYGELFF. CDR3 nucleotide sequence: TGTGCCAGCAGCAATTACGGGGAGCTGTTTTTT. The V and J genes are TRBV28 and TRBJ2-2; no definite D call. Trimming shortened V by 6 bases and J by 7 bases, and 6 bases separated the two germline ends. The CDR3 length is 11 residues. Germline lookup yields CDR1 MDHEN and CDR2 SYDVKM.

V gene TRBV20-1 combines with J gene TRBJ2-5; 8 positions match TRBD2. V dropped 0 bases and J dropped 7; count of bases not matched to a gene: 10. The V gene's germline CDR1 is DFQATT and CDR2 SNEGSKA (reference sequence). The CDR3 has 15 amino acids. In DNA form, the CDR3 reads TGCAGTGCTAGAGATCTAAGCGGGGGTTCCGGGACCCAGTACTTC. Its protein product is CSARDLSGGSGTQYF.

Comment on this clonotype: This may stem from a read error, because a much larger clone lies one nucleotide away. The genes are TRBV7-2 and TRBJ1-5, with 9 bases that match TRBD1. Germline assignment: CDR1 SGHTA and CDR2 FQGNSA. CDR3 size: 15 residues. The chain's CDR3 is CVSSLVGTGYQPQHF. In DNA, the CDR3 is TGTGTCAGCAGCCTAGTGGGGACAGGGTATCAGCCCCAGCATTTT.

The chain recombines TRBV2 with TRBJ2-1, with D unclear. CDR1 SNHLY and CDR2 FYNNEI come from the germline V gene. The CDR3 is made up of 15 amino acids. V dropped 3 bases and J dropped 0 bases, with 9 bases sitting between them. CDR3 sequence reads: CASSDFGSSYNEQFF. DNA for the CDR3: TGTGCCAGCAGTGATTTCGGCAGCTCCTACAATGAGCAGTTCTTC.

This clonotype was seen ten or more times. This chain's CDR3 is CASSFAGTYEQYF. In DNA, the CDR3 is TGTGCCAGCAGTTTCGCTGGTACCTACGAGCAGTACTTC. The chain recombines TRBV28 with TRBJ2-7; D is uncertain. CDR1 is MDHEN and CDR2 is SYDVKM in the germline V gene. The CDR3 extends over 13 amino acids. The V and J ends lost 3 bases and 2 bases respectively, with 8 bases between them.

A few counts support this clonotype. The CDR3 loop is CASSSQGGTTDTQYF. The CDR3 DNA follows: TGTGCCAGCAGCTCCCAGGGCGGGACCACAGATACGCAGTATTTT. The genes are TRBV7-2 and TRBJ2-3, with D possibly being TRBD2 (6 bases). The CDR3 sequence is 15 residues long. Looked up from germline, CDR1 is SGHTA and CDR2 is FQGNSA. Trimming stripped 4 bases from V and 2 bases from J, with 13 bases between.

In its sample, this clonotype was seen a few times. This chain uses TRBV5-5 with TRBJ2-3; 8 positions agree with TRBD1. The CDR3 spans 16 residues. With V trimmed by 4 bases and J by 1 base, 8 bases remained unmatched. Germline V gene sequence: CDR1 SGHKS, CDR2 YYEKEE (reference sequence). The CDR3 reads CASSLIPGQGTDTQYF. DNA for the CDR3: TGTGCCAGCAGCCTAATCCCGGGACAGGGCACAGATACGCAGTATTTT.

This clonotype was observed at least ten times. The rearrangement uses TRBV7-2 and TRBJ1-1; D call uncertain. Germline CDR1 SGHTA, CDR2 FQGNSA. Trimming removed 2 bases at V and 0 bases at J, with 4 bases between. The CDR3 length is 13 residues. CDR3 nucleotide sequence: TGTGCCAGCAGCTTACAAGTGAACACTGAAGCTTTCTTT. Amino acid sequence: CASSLQVNTEAFF.

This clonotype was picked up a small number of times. CDR3 DNA sequence: TGCAGTGCGAGCAGTCCTAGCGGACCCCCCGTCGGTGAGCAGTTCTTC. Translating gives CSASSPSGPPVGEQFF. The chain employs TRBV20-1 and TRBJ2-1; 7 nucleotides agree with TRBD2. The CDR3 runs 16 residues. Germline CDR1 DFQATT, CDR2 SNEGSKA (reference sequence). V was clipped by 6 bases and J by 9 bases; unmatched bases: 20.

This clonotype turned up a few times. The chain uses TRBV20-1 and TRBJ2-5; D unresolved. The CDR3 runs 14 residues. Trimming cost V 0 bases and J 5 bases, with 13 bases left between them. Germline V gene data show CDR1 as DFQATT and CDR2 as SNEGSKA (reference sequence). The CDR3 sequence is CSARDDVSLETQYF. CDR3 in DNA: TGCAGTGCTAGAGATGACGTTAGCCTGGAGACCCAGTACTTC.

The CDR3 nucleotides are TGCAGTGCTAATCCCTCGACAGGGCTCTACAATGAGCAGTTCTTC. Encoded protein: CSANPSTGLYNEQFF. The V and J genes are TRBV20-1 and TRBJ2-1; 7 positions agree with TRBD1. The CDR3 sequence is 15 residues long. V was clipped by 4 bases and J by 3 bases; unmatched bases: 9. The germline V gene has CDR1 DFQATT and CDR2 SNEGSKA (reference sequence).

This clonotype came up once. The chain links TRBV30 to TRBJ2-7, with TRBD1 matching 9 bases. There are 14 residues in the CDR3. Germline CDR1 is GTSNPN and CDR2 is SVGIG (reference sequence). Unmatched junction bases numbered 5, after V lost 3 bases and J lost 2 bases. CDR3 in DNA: TGTGCCTGGAGGGGGACAGGGAGGCCCTACGAGCAGTACTTC. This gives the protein CAWRGTGRPYEQYF.

The CDR3 is CASSEGLANTGELFF. In DNA form, the CDR3 reads TGCGCCAGCAGCGAGGGACTAGCGAACACCGGGGAGCTGTTTTTT. The chain couples TRBV5-1 to TRBJ2-2; 8 bases are a match to TRBD2. Germline V gene data show CDR1 as SGHRS and CDR2 as YFSETQ. After removal of 4 bases from V and 0 bases from J, the junction contained 2 bases not matched to a gene. The CDR3 is 15 amino acids.